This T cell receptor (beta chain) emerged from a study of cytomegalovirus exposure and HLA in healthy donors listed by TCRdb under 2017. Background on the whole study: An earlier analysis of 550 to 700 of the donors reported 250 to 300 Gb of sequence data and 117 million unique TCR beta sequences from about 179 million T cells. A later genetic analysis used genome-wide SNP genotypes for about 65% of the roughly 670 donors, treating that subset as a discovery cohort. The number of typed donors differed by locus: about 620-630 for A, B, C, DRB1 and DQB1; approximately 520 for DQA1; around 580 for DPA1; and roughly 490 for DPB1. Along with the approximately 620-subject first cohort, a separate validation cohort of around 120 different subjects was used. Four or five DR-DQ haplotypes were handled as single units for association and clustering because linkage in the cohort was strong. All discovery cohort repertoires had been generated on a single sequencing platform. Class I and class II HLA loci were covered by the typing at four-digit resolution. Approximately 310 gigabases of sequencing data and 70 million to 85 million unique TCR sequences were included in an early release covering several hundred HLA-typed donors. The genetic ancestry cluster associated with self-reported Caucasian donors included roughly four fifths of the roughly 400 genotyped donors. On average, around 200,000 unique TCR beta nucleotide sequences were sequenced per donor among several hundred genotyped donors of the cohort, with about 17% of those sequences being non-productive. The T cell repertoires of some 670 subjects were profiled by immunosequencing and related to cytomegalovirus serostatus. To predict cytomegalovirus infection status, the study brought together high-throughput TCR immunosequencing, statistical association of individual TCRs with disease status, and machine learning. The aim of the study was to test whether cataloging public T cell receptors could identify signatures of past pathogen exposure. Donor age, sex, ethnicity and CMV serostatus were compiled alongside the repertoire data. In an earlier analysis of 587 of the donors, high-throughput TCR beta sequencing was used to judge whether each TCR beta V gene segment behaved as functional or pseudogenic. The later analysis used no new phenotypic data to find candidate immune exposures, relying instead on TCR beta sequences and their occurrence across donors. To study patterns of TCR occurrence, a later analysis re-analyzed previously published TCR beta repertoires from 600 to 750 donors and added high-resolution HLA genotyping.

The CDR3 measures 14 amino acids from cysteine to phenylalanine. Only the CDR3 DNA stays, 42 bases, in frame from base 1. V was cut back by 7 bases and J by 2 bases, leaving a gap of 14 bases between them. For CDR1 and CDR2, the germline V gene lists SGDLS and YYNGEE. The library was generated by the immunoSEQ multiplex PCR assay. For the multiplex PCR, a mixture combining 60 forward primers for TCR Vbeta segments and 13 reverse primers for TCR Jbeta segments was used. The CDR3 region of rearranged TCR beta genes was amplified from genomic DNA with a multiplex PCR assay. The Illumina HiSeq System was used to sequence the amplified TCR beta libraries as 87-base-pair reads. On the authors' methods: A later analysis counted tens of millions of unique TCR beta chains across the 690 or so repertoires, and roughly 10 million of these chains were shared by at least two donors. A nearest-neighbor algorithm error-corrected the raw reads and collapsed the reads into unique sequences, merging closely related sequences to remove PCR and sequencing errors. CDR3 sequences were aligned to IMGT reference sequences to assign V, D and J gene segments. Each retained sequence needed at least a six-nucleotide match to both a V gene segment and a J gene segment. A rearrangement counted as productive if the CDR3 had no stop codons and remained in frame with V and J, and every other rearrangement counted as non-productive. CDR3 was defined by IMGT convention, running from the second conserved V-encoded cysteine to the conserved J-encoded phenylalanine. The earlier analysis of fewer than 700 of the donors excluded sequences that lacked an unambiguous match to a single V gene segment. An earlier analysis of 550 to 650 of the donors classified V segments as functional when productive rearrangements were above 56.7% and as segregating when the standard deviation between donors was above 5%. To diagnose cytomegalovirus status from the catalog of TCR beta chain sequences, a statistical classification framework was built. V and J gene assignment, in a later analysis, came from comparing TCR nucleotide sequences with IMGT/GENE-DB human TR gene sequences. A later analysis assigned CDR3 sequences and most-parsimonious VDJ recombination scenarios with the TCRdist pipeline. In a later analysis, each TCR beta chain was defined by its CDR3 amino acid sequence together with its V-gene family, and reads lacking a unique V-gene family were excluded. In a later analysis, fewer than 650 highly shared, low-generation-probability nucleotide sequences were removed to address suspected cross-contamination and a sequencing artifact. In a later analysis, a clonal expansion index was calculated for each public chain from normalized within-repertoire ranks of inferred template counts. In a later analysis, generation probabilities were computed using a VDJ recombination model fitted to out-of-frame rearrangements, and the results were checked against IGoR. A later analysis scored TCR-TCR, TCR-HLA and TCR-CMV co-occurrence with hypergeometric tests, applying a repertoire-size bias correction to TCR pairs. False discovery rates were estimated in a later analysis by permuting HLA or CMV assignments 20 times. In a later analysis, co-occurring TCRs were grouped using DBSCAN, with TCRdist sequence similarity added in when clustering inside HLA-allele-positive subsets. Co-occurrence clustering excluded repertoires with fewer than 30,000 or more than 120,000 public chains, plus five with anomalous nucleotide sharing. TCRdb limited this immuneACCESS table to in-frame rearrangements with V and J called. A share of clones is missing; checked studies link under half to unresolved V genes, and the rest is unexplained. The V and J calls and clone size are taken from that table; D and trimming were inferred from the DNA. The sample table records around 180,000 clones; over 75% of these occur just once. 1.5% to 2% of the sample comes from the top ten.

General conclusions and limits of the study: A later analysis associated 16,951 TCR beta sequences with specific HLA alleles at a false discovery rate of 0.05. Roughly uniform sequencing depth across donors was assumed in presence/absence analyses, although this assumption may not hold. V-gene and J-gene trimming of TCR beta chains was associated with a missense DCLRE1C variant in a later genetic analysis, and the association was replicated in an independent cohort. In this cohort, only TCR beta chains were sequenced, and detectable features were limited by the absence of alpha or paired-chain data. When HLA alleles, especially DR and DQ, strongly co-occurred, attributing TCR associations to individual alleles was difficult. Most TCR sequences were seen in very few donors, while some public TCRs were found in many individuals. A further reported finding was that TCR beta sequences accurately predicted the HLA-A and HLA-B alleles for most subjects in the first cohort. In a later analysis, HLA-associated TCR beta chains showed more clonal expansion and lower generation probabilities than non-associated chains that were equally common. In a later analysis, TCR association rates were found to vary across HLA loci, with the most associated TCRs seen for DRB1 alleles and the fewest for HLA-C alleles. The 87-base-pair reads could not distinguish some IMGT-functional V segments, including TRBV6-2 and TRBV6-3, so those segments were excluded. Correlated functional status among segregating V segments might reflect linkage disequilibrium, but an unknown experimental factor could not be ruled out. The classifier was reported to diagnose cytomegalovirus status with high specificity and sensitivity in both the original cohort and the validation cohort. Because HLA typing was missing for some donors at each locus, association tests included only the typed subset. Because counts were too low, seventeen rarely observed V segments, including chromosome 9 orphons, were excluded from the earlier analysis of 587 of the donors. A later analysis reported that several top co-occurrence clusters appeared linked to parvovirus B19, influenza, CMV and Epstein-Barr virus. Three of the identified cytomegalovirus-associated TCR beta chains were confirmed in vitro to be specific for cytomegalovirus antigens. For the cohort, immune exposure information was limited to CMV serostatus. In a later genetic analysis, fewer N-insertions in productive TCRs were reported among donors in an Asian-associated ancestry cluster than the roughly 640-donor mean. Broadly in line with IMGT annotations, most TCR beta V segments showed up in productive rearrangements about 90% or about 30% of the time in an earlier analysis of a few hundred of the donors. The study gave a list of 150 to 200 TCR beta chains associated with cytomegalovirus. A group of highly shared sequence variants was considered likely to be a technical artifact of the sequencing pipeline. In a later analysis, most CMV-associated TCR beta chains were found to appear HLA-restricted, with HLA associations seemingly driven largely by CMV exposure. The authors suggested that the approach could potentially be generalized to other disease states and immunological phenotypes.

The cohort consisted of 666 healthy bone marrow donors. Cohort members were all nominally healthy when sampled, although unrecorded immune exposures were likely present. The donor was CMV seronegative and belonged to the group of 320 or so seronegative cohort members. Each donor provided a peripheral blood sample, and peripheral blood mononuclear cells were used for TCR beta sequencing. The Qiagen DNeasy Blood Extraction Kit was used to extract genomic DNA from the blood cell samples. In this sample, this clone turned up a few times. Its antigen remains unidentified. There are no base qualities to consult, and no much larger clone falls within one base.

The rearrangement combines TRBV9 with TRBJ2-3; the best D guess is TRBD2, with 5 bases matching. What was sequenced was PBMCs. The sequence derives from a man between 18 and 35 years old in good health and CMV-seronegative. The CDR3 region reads CASSRAVNTDTQYF. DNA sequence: TGTGCCAGCTCCCGAGCGGTAAACACAGATACGCAGTATTTT.